These T cell receptor beta chains were read from a single sample in a study of vaccination and CD4 T cells after COVID-19. TCRdb re-called the PCR reads through MiXCR, storing one row per CDR3 protein. The sample holds around 15,000 distinct CDR3 sequences, approximately 72% seen once. This specimen consisted of CD4+ T cells from blood, obtained after SARS-CoV-2 vaccination. These receptors came from a human donor who had recovered from COVID-19. Both conserved end residues are part of each CDR3. The order of the fields is D gene, J gene, V gene, CDR3 protein. D genes are given only for firm matches.

- TRBJ2-2 TRBV5-4 CASSLARRQGTGELFF
- TRBJ1-1 TRBV6-1 CASKRLLNTEAFF
- TRBJ1-5 TRBV6-1 CASSKEGLNSNQPQHF
- TRBJ1-5 TRBV7-8 CASSLGRGGSRGQPQHF
TRBD2 TRBJ2-5 TRBV7-3 CASSPTSAETQYF
- TRBJ2-6 TRBV7-2 CASSLGVATISGANVLTF
TRBD2 TRBJ2-5 TRBV2 CASSLIAGGETQYF
- TRBJ2-5 TRBV7-2 CASSLRSPAMASRETQYF
- TRBJ2-2 TRBV24-1 CATSDSLRGRAGELFF
- TRBJ2-7 TRBV20-1 CSASRGDYLGEQYF
- TRBJ2-5 TRBV29-1 CSGVGSGGETQYF
TRBD2 TRBJ2-5 TRBV15 CATSRGERGGQETQYF
TRBD1 TRBJ1-1 TRBV7-2 CASSLGTGRQAFF
TRBD2 TRBJ2-3 TRBV14 CASSRSGGQRGTDTQYF
TRBD2 TRBJ2-7 TRBV20-1 CSAVAGAKYEQYF
TRBD1 TRBJ2-5 TRBV6-1 CASSRGMGLQETQYF
TRBD1 TRBJ1-5 TRBV20-1 CSARGGTGGFNQPQHF
- TRBJ1-6 TRBV6-4 CASSDSSVKFNSPLHF
TRBD2 TRBJ2-5 TRBV28 CATGTSGRSETQYF
- TRBJ1-3 TRBV6-1 CASSEGAAGTGNTIYF
TRBD2 TRBJ2-1 TRBV10-3 CAISERSGRSPEQFF
- TRBJ1-5 TRBV6-1 CASRDSSNQPQHF
- TRBJ1-5 TRBV27 CASSNQPQHF
- TRBJ2-1 TRBV2 CASSPMSGEQFF
TRBD1 TRBJ2-2 TRBV5-6 CASSLGLTGQLNTGELFF
- TRBJ2-3 TRBV7-2 CASSPGGGGRPLTDTQYF
- TRBJ1-1 TRBV18 CASSPSTRGDTEAFF
- TRBJ2-3 TRBV20-1 CSARDMPIDTQYF